The text below deals with one T cell receptor beta chain. The study recruited people aged roughly 18 to 100 years across about 25 US areas. Assignments of participants to cohorts depended upon their own reported clinical history. What the recovered Cohort 3 donors had was two negative PCRs, clearance, or symptom resolution. This sample is drawn from a study of blood T cell repertoires in COVID-19. In the original workflow: For nucleated cells, counts were estimated from reference gene primer amplification. Assay: immunoSEQ multiplex PCR; the TCRdb copy retains only in-frame clones and omits some. The DNA gave D and trimming, while V, J and clone size come from that table. The table lists about 330,000 clones, around 87% of them singletons. Specimen: PBMCs or T cells enriched from blood (not recorded which). The TCR originated in a woman in her twenties or thirties who had recovered from COVID-19.

CDR3 residues: CASSQVDGGVEKLFF. Here the CDR3 DNA reads TGCGCCAGCAGCCAAGTTGACGGCGGGGTGGAGAAACTGTTTTTT. V usage is TRBV4-1 and J usage is TRBJ1-4; D gene ambiguous. The CDR3 totals 15 residues. CDR1 and CDR2 (germline): MGHRA, YSYEKL. V was pared by 1 base and J by 11 bases, with 17 bases between.